A selection of T cell receptor beta chains follows, all from one sample in a study of shared clonotypes between healthy human individuals. TCRdb's table, derived via immunoSEQ multiplex PCR, lists solely in-frame clones and lacks some. Of around 2,000,000 clones in the sample, 85% to 95% were seen once. The sample consisted of naive CD4+ T cells sorted from blood. The receptor source for this set is a man aged 18 to 35 in good health. Each CDR3 is given with its conserved first and last residue. Fields, in order: V gene, J gene, clone size, D gene, CDR3 protein, CDR3 DNA. A D gene is named only where the DNA matches it firmly. For some rows the clone size is stated as once, few or many, or as a class when expanded; others skip it.

TRBV7-2	TRBJ2-7	once	TRBD1	CASSLRPTGEIVSYEQYF	TGTGCCAGCAGCCTCCGCCCGACAGGGGAAATAGTGTCCTACGAGCAGTACTTC
TRBV5-1	TRBJ2-2	.	.	CASSGRTASTTGELFF	TGCGCCAGCAGCGGCCGGACAGCAAGTACCACCGGGGAGCTGTTTTTT
TRBV20-1	TRBJ1-1	.	.	CSARGDEKAFF	TGCAGTGCTAGGGGGGATGAGAAAGCTTTCTTT
TRBV5-1	TRBJ2-5	once	TRBD2	CASRAQGLAVQETQYF	TGCGCCAGCAGGGCTCAGGGACTAGCGGTCCAAGAGACCCAGTACTTC
TRBV5-1	TRBJ2-5	.	TRBD2	CASSWIGTSGGTTQETQYF	TGCGCCAGCAGCTGGATTGGGACTAGCGGGGGTACTACCCAAGAGACCCAGTACTTC
TRBV27	TRBJ1-5	.	.	CASSLRGPGGNQPQHF	TGTGCCAGCAGTTTAAGAGGGCCTGGTGGCAATCAGCCCCAGCATTTT
TRBV5-1	TRBJ2-5	.	.	CASSPGESRETQYF	TGCGCCAGCAGCCCGGGAGAATCCCGGGAGACCCAGTACTTC
TRBV10-3	TRBJ2-7	.	TRBD1	CAISDATGDYEQYF	TGTGCCATCAGTGATGCGACAGGGGACTACGAGCAGTACTTC
TRBV7-2	TRBJ2-7	.	TRBD1	CASSWGQGVSYEQYF	TGTGCCAGCAGCTGGGGACAGGGGGTCTCCTACGAGCAGTACTTC
TRBV5-1	TRBJ1-5	.	.	CASSVLGNQPQHF	TGCGCCAGCAGCGTCCTGGGCAATCAGCCCCAGCATTTT
TRBV2	TRBJ2-5	.	TRBD2	CASRTSGRQGQETQYF	TGTGCCAGCAGGACTAGCGGGAGACAGGGGCAAGAGACCCAGTACTTC
TRBV4-1	TRBJ1-2	many	.	CASSQDPHTDGYTF	TGCGCCAGCAGCCAAGATCCACACACGGATGGCTACACCTTC
TRBV4-3	TRBJ1-2	.	.	CASSQDRVYGYTF	TGCGCCAGCAGCCAAGACAGGGTCTATGGCTACACCTTC
TRBV6-6	TRBJ1-1	.	.	CASSYSFQVNTEAFF	TGTGCCAGCAGTTACTCATTCCAGGTGAACACTGAAGCTTTCTTT
TRBV30	TRBJ1-5	.	.	CAWSVGAQQPQHF	TGTGCCTGGAGTGTCGGGGCACAGCAGCCCCAGCATTTT
TRBV25-1	TRBJ2-5	.	.	CASSAGWETQYF	TGTGCCAGCAGTGCGGGCTGGGAGACCCAGTACTTC
TRBV19	TRBJ1-5	.	.	CASRKGSSNQPQHF	TGTGCCAGTAGAAAGGGTTCGAGCAATCAGCCCCAGCATTTT
TRBV7-2	TRBJ2-3	.	.	CASSLGGAGFTDTQYF	TGTGCCAGCAGCTTAGGGGGTGCGGGATTCACAGATACGCAGTATTTT
TRBV11-2	TRBJ2-4	.	TRBD1	CASSSTGAWDIQYF	TGTGCCAGCAGTTCAACAGGGGCGTGGGACATTCAGTACTTC
TRBV5-1	TRBJ2-5	.	TRBD1	CASSLEGGLTRETQYF	TGCGCCAGCAGCTTGGAAGGGGGCCTGACTCGAGAGACCCAGTACTTC
TRBV28	TRBJ1-2	.	.	CASSLLAGYNYGYTF	TGTGCCAGCAGTTTATTGGCAGGGTATAACTATGGCTACACCTTC
TRBV5-1	TRBJ1-1	.	TRBD1	CASSRTGVTEAFF	TGCGCCAGCAGCCGGACAGGGGTTACTGAAGCTTTCTTT
TRBV6-1	TRBJ1-5	.	.	CASSAFLSNQPQHF	TGTGCCAGCAGTGCATTTCTGAGCAATCAGCCCCAGCATTTT
TRBV4-1	TRBJ1-3	.	.	CASSQQRDFSGNTIYF	TGCGCCAGCAGCCAACAGAGGGATTTCTCTGGAAACACCATATATTTT
TRBV7-9	TRBJ2-2	.	.	CASSPGINTGELFF	TGTGCCAGCAGCCCCGGGATAAACACCGGGGAGCTGTTTTTT
TRBV6-1	TRBJ2-2	.	.	CASRPGNTGELFF	TGTGCCAGCAGGCCAGGGAACACCGGGGAGCTGTTTTTT
TRBV6-1	TRBJ2-1	.	TRBD2	CASSERFGTSGTGVRNEQFF	TGTGCCAGCAGTGAAAGGTTCGGGACTAGCGGGACGGGGGTGAGAAATGAGCAGTTCTTC
TRBV19	TRBJ1-6	few	TRBD1	CASREGTVNRVPLHF	TGTGCCAGTCGAGAAGGGACAGTAAACCGGGTACCCCTCCACTTT
TRBV18	TRBJ2-7	.	TRBD1	CASSTGQRSYEQYF	TGTGCCAGCTCAACGGGACAGCGTTCCTACGAGCAGTACTTC
TRBV4-1	TRBJ2-5	.	.	CASSHPARSRRETQYF	TGCGCCAGCAGCCACCCTGCCCGGAGTCGACGAGAGACCCAGTACTTC
TRBV27	TRBJ1-1	.	.	CASRYRGMNTEAFF	TGTGCCAGCAGGTATCGGGGGATGAACACTGAAGCTTTCTTT